These 15 T cell receptor beta chains came from one sample sequenced in a study of CD8 T cells in ankylosing spondylitis. TCRdb reprocessed the 5' RACE reads with MiXCR, giving one entry per CDR3 protein. This table holds some 140,000 distinct CDR3 sequences, roughly an eighth found once. Sequenced sample: blood, either unsorted or a sorted T cell fraction (not recorded which). The source is a female donor with ankylosing spondylitis or in good health (not recorded which).

This clonotype was observed at least ten times. The chain is built from TRBV6-2 or TRBV6-3 and TRBJ2-1; 9 nucleotides align to TRBD2. Germline V lookup: CDR1 MNHEY, CDR2 SVGEGT. The length of the CDR3 is 15 residues. Trimming removed 6 bases from V and 5 bases from J; junction bases left unmatched: 8. DNA for the CDR3: TGTGCCAGCAGCCCGCTAGCGGGAAGAAACAATGAGCAGTTCTTC. Encoded protein: CASSPLAGRNNEQFF.

This clonotype came up many times. The V gene is TRBV5-1, the J gene TRBJ2-2; TRBD2 is a possible D gene (5 bases). Germline assignment: CDR1 SGHRS and CDR2 YFSETQ. The V gene lost 5 bases and the J gene lost 4 bases, with 12 bases spanning the gap. The CDR3 has 14 amino acids. The CDR3 here is CASSRPEGTGELFF. CDR3 bases: TGCGCCAGCAGTCGACCAGAGGGCACCGGGGAGCTGTTTTTT.

This clonotype was detected ten times or more. This chain uses TRBV7-9 with TRBJ2-3; D is ambiguous. Trimming took 7 bases from V and 0 from J, leaving 14 bases between them. In germline, CDR1 is SEHNR, CDR2 FQNEAQ (reference sequence). The length of the CDR3 is 15 residues. The CDR3 bases are TGTGCCAGCACTTCCAGTACTGCTAGCACAGATACGCAGTATTTT. This sequence encodes CASTSSTASTDTQYF.

V gene TRBV7-9 combines with J gene TRBJ2-2; D is perhaps TRBD1 (6 bases). This CDR3 region has 16 residues. Germline V gives CDR1 SEHNR, CDR2 FQNEAQ (reference sequence). V was clipped by 2 bases and J by 4 bases, with 14 bases between them. CDR3 amino acids: CASSLPRGQSTGELFF. The CDR3 bases are TGTGCCAGCAGCTTACCCAGGGGTCAGTCCACCGGGGAGCTGTTTTTT.

Many counts were recorded for this clonotype. CDR3 sequence (DNA): TGTGCCACCAGCGCCGGGACTAGCGGTAACAATGAGCAGTTCTTC. Protein: CATSAGTSGNNEQFF. V usage is TRBV24-1 and J usage is TRBJ2-1, with 11 bases matching TRBD2. Trimming took 7 bases from V and 5 from J; bases not matched to a gene: 6. Germline CDR1 KGHDR, CDR2 SFDVKD. The CDR3 is 15 amino acids.

A few counts support this clonotype. V usage is TRBV5-6 and J usage is TRBJ2-7; D not resolved. The germline gives CDR1 SGHDT, CDR2 YYEEEE. V was shortened by 3 bases and J by 3 bases, with 16 bases between the two germline ends. CDR3 length: 15 residues. CDR3 in amino acids: CASSSGVAEFYEQYF. CDR3 nucleotide sequence: TGTGCCAGCAGCTCGGGCGTGGCGGAATTCTACGAGCAGTACTTC. Full variable domain (rest looked up from reference TRBV5-6 and TRBJ2-7): DAGVTQSPTHLIKTRGQQVTLRCSPKSGHDTVSWYQQALGQGPQFIFQYYEEEERQRGNFPDRFSGHQFPNYSSELNVNALLLGDSALYLCASSSGVAEFYEQYFGPGTRLTVT.

In its sample, this clonotype was seen many times. This rearrangement joins TRBV2 to TRBJ2-1, with D possibly TRBD2 on 5 matching bases. Germline V CDR1 and CDR2: SNHLY, FYNNEI. V gave up 0 bases and J gave up 8 bases, with 14 bases separating them. The CDR3 runs 15 residues. The chain's CDR3 is CASSEAGTSPYEQFF. The CDR3 nucleotides read TGTGCCAGCAGTGAAGCTGGTACTAGTCCGTATGAGCAGTTCTTC.

This clonotype was seen ten or more times. The V call is TRBV7-2, the J call TRBJ1-2; D is unclear. Looked up from germline, CDR1 is SGHTA and CDR2 is FQGNSA. The CDR3 has 11 residues. The V and J ends lost 2 bases and 4 bases respectively, with 2 bases between them. In DNA form, the CDR3 reads TGTGCCAGCAGCTTAACCTATGGCTACACCTTC. It encodes CASSLTYGYTF.

This clonotype showed up many times. J is TRBJ2-7 and V is TRBV27; D is perhaps TRBD1 (5 bases). The CDR3 is 13 residues long. Trimming cost V 3 bases and J 7 bases, with 13 bases left between them. From germline, CDR1 is MNHEY and CDR2 SMNVEV (reference sequence). The CDR3 loop reads CASSLKGWSEQYF. CDR3 in DNA: TGTGCCAGCAGTTTGAAGGGGTGGAGTGAGCAGTACTTC.

To note about this clonotype: This may come from a read error, since a much larger clone is one base off. V and J are TRBV25-1 and TRBJ2-3; 8 nucleotides line up with TRBD2. There are 16 residues in the CDR3. Germline CDR1 and CDR2: MGHDK and SYGVNS. The CDR3 sequence is CAGSDPLAGSADTQYF. In DNA, the CDR3 is TGTGCCGGCAGTGATCCCCTAGCGGGTAGCGCAGATACGCAGTATTTT. The full variable domain, with the rest looked up from reference TRBV25-1 and TRBJ2-3, is EADIYQTPRYLVIGTGKKITLECSQTMGHDKMYWYQQDPGMELHLIHYSYGVNSTEKGDLSSESTVSRIRTEHFPLTLESARPSHTSQYLCAGSDPLAGSADTQYFGPGTRLTVL.

The rearrangement joins TRBV5-1 to TRBJ1-4; D unclear. Germline V CDR1 and CDR2: SGHRS, YFSETQ. The CDR3 loop spans 12 amino acids. V was clipped by 2 bases and J by 8 bases, with 7 bases between them. The CDR3 reads CASSFAEEKLFF. CDR3 bases: TGCGCCAGCAGCTTTGCAGAAGAAAAACTGTTTTTT.

This clonotype has at least ten counts. The CDR3 DNA follows: TGTGCCAGCAGTTCCTGGAATTCACCCCTCCACTTT. Its protein is CASSSWNSPLHF. The J gene is TRBJ1-6, the V gene TRBV12-3 or TRBV12-4; no definite D call. This CDR3 comprises 12 residues. V was cut by 4 bases and J by 7 bases, with 5 bases left in between.

This clonotype appeared many times. The chain is built from TRBV19 and TRBJ2-1; the D gene is possibly TRBD2 (5 bases). The CDR3 runs to 17 residues. Deletions cut 5 bases from V and 0 bases from J, with 17 bases between. Germline values: CDR1 LNHDA, CDR2 SQIVND (reference sequence). CDR3 nucleotides: TGTGCCAGTAGTCAGGTAGCGCGCGTGAGCTCCTACAATGAGCAGTTCTTC. Translating it yields CASSQVARVSSYNEQFF.

This clonotype was recorded many times. The chain has TRBV6-2 or TRBV6-3 and TRBJ2-5, with no clear D. V gave up 0 bases and J gave up 4 bases, with 3 bases separating them. The CDR3 is 12 residues long. The germline V gene has CDR1 MNHEY and CDR2 SVGEGT. In nucleotides, the CDR3 is TGTGCCAGCAGTTACTCCCCAGAGACCCAGTACTTC. Its protein product is CASSYSPETQYF.

Comment on this clonotype: Possible read error: a much larger clone is one base away. The chain uses TRBV6-2 or TRBV6-3 and TRBJ2-7; tentatively, D is TRBD2 (6 bases). Trimming took off 6 bases at V and 4 bases at J, with 13 bases between the two ends. Germline values: CDR1 MNHEY, CDR2 SVGEGT. The CDR3 contains 13 residues. The CDR3 DNA follows: TGTGCCAGCAGCACCGGGACTGAGTACGAGCAGTACTTC. This encodes CASSTGTEYEQYF.